This passage covers 29 T cell receptor beta chains from one sample sequenced in a study of tumor and adjacent non-tumor tissue in lung cancer (dated by TCRdb to between 2018 and 2020). Libraries were prepared through multiplex PCR. Sequencing used an Illumina HiSeq 2500. TCRbeta libraries were constructed through three rounds of nested PCR with primers (Table S4) according to protocols adapted from ARM-PCR. The public reads were run again by TCRdb, first through fastp at Q25 and then through MiXCR, and only productive beta chains were kept. When rows share a CDR3 protein, they turn into one entry using the most common DNA and genes. The sample table records more than 85,000 distinct CDR3 sequences; 60% to 80% of these occur just once. Clones ranked in the top ten supply roughly 19% of the sample. RNA was isolated from bulk, unsorted tissue, and RNA quality was assessed with a NanoDrop ND-1000 and an Agilent 2100. Normal lung samples were distant non-tumor tissue taken more than 3 cm from the tumor edge.

Sequencing was done on a sample of distant non-tumor lung tissue. The receptors stem from a man younger than 40 with non-small cell lung cancer.

This clonotype has just a few counts. The genes are TRBV6-2 or TRBV6-3 and TRBJ2-1, with 11 bases matching TRBD2. The CDR3 has 15 residues. Germline-derived CDR1 and CDR2 are MNHEY and SVGEGT. V trimming: 4 bases; J trimming: 8 bases; junction bases outside the gene matches: 7. Here the CDR3 DNA reads TGTGCCAGCAGTTGGTCTAGCGGGGGGTCGGATGAGCAGTTCTTC. It is translated as CASSWSSGGSDEQFF.

As to this clonotype: No conserved phenylalanine or tryptophan ends this CDR3, so it is likely a read error. The chain's CDR3 is CAGKPGTGTHNEQFL. CDR3 in DNA: TGTGCCGGCAAACCCGGGACAGGGACGCACAATGAGCAGTTCTTA. The chain uses TRBV11-3 and TRBJ2-1, with 9 bases identical to TRBD1. The CDR3 length is 15 residues. V was clipped by 11 bases and J by 5 bases; unmatched bases: 13. Germline-derived CDR1 and CDR2 are SGHNT and YENEEA.

In its sample, this clonotype was seen many times. The chain joins TRBV12-3 or TRBV12-4 to TRBJ2-7; perhaps D is TRBD1 or TRBD2 (6 bases each). V was shortened by 10 bases and J by 5 bases, with 24 bases between the two germline ends. CDR3 length: 15 residues. CDR3 protein: CAINRRGRPPHEQYF. The CDR3, as DNA: TGTGCCATCAACCGTCGGGGGCGACCTCCCCACGAGCAGTACTTC.

Note on this clonotype: No conserved phenylalanine or tryptophan ends this CDR3, so it is likely a read error. This rearrangement joins TRBV20-1 to TRBJ2-2; D might be TRBD1 (6 bases). Trimming cost V 5 bases and J 7 bases, with 14 bases left between them. The germline V gene has CDR1 DFQATT and CDR2 SNEGSKA (reference sequence). The CDR3 contains 13 residues. CDR3 loop: CSARTVGGGELFL. The CDR3 nucleotides read TGCAGTGCTCGGACAGTGGGCGGCGGGGAGCTGTTTCTT.

Turning to this clonotype: A much larger clonotype is one base distant, so this may be a read error. The CDR3 DNA sequence: TGTGCCAGCACCTCGTCACAGGGCACAGGTACGCAGTATTTT. The encoded protein is CASTSSQGTGTQYF. This sequence joins TRBV12-3 or TRBV12-4 and TRBJ2-3, with D perhaps TRBD1 (6 bases). There are 14 residues in the CDR3.

This clonotype was seen a handful of times. Possible read error: a much larger clone is one base away. The V gene is TRBV20-1, the J gene TRBJ2-1; D perhaps matches TRBD2 (6 bases). V was shortened by 3 bases and J by 2 bases, with 8 bases between the two germline ends. The CDR3 extends over 13 amino acids. Per the germline V gene, CDR1 is DFQATT and CDR2 is SNEGSKA (reference sequence). The CDR3 protein is CSASGSTYNEQFF. The CDR3 DNA follows: TGCAGTGCTAGCGGGAGTACCTACAATGAGCAGTTCTTC.

Points on this clonotype: Likely a read error: the CDR3 ends without its conserved phenylalanine or tryptophan. The chain recombines TRBV5-1 with TRBJ1-2, with a weak D call TRBD1 (5 bases). V lost 4 bases, J lost 8 bases, and 18 bases lay in between. Germline CDR1 SGHRS, CDR2 YFSETQ. This CDR3 contains 14 residues. The CDR3 coding sequence is TGCGCCAGCAGCCCGGAGTACTCAGGGAACGGCTACACCTAC. Its translation: CASSPEYSGNGYTY.

Of note for this clonotype: One base away lies a much larger clone, so this may be a sequencing read error. The V and J genes are TRBV4-2 and TRBJ1-1; TRBD1 is a possible D gene (6 bases). This CDR3 spans 16 amino acids. The V end lost 0 bases, the J end lost 0 bases, and 11 bases lay between the germline ends. Germline loops: CDR1 LGHNA, CDR2 YNFKEQ. This CDR3 is CASSQDEGGVNTEAFF. The CDR3 region has the DNA TGTGCCAGCAGCCAAGACGAGGGGGGGGTGAACACTGAAGCTTTCTTT.

This clonotype was observed a handful of times. This chain connects TRBV20-1 to TRBJ2-3; 9 nucleotides agree with TRBD2. This CDR3 is built from 14 residues. V dropped 1 base and J dropped 5; count of bases not matched to a gene: 4. Germline-derived CDR1 and CDR2 are DFQATT and SNEGSKA (reference sequence). DNA of the CDR3: TGCAGTGCTAGAGTAGCGGGAGCGGGAGATACGCAGTATTTT. This encodes CSARVAGAGDTQYF.

This clonotype was seen at least ten times. The V gene is TRBV24-1, the J gene TRBJ2-6; no firm D call. The CDR3 has 15 residues. The V and J ends lost 5 bases and 0 bases respectively, with 7 bases between them. Germline CDR1 KGHDR, CDR2 SFDVKD. CDR3 bases: TGTGCCACCAGTGCCTGGGACTCTGGGGCCAACGTCCTGACTTTC. Its protein is CATSAWDSGANVLTF.

About this clonotype itself: Relative to the germline gene, one junction end is altered; a read error may explain this. V usage is TRBV20-1 and J usage is TRBJ2-7; 14 nucleotides match TRBD2. The germline V gene has CDR1 DFQATT and CDR2 SNEGSKA (reference sequence). The CDR3 is 17 residues long. The CDR3 nucleotides are TGCAATGCTATGTGGACTAGCGGGGGGAGAACCTCCTACGAGCAGTACTTC. Translation gives CNAMWTSGGRTSYEQYF.

At least ten counts were recorded for this clonotype. The CDR3 here is CASSKTGERMNTEAFF. The CDR3 coding sequence is TGTGCCAGCAGCAAAACGGGGGAACGTATGAACACTGAAGCTTTCTTT. The chain carries TRBV21-1 and TRBJ1-1. TRBV21-1 is flagged as a pseudogene. This CDR3 region has 16 residues.

On this clonotype itself: The germline gene is not matched at one end of the junction; a read error may be the cause. The rearrangement uses TRBV6-5 and TRBJ2-3; no firm D call. CDR1 and CDR2 (germline): MNHEY, SVGAGI. The CDR3 has 14 residues. The CDR3 bases are TGTGCCAGCAGTTACGGGATTAGGGCAGATACGCATTATTTT. This gives the protein CASSYGIRADTHYF.

The V and J genes are TRBV12-3 or TRBV12-4 and TRBJ1-5; no clear D. This CDR3 has 13 amino acids. CDR3 amino acids: CVISLQAQAPQHF. CDR3 bases: TGTGTCATCAGTTTGCAGGCGCAGGCGCCCCAGCATTTT.

This clonotype was seen only a few times. The chain carries TRBV11-3 and TRBJ1-1, with D perhaps TRBD1 (6 bases). Looked up from germline, CDR1 is SGHNT and CDR2 is YENEEA. The CDR3 is 13 residues long. V shed 5 bases and J shed 8 bases, with 15 bases lying between them. The CDR3 loop reads CASSPGGGTEAFF. Here the CDR3 DNA reads TGTGCCAGCAGCCCGGGGGGCGGGACAGAAGCTTTCTTT.

This clonotype has more than one count but fewer than ten. The chain links TRBV11-2 to TRBJ2-3; perhaps TRBD2 as D (5 bases). Deletions cut 5 bases from V and 7 bases from J, with 28 bases between. Germline values: CDR1 SGHAT, CDR2 FQNNGV. This CDR3 spans 18 amino acids. The CDR3 sequence: CASSPMDWAVPRPYTQYF. The CDR3 DNA reads TGTGCCAGCAGCCCGATGGACTGGGCGGTCCCCCGACCCTATACGCAGTATTTT.

As to this clonotype: This likely comes from a read error, as the CDR3 has no conserved phenylalanine or tryptophan at its end. The DNA is left out, because the CDR3 cannot be placed on it with certainty; the CDR3 is given as TCRdb lists it. Here the CDR3 reads CASMRGGQYNEQFL. V is TRBV12-3 or TRBV12-4 and J is TRBJ2-1; TRBD1 reflects the table's D call only, with no check against the DNA. The CDR3 length is 14 residues, termini included.

This clonotype was picked up many times. The chain uses TRBV6-2 or TRBV6-3 and TRBJ2-7; 8 bases align to TRBD2. The germline V gene encodes CDR1 MNHEY and CDR2 SVGEGT. Losses at the gene ends were 6 bases for V and 0 bases for J; bases not matched to a gene: 10. The CDR3 length is 16 residues. This CDR3 is CASSSGQAGASYEQYF. The CDR3 DNA follows: TGTGCCAGCAGCTCTGGCCAAGCGGGGGCCTCCTACGAGCAGTACTTC.

This clonotype was counted many times. V is TRBV11-2 and J is TRBJ2-7; 7 positions match TRBD2. The CDR3 is 17 amino acids. Germline V gives CDR1 SGHAT, CDR2 FQNNGV. The J segment lost 6 bases and the V segment lost 1 base, leaving 15 bases of the junction unmatched. DNA for the CDR3: TGTGCCAGCAGCTTAGGACACTTCGGACTAGGATATGCCGAGCAGTACTTC. Its translation: CASSLGHFGLGYAEQYF.

A remark on this clonotype: At one boundary the junction diverges from the germline segment, which might be a read error. The chain couples TRBV11-2 to TRBJ1-2, with TRBD1 matching over 8 bases. Germline-derived CDR1 and CDR2 are SGHAT and FQNNGV. The CDR3 has 13 residues. The CDR3 DNA reads as TGTGTCAGCAGCTTGACAGGGGTGAATGGCTACACCTTC. It translates to CVSSLTGVNGYTF.

As concerns this clonotype: At one of its ends the junction is not consistent with the germline gene, which may arise from a read error. This sequence joins TRBV11-3 and TRBJ2-5; 8 bases are a match to TRBD2. Germline V CDR1 and CDR2: SGHNT, YENEEA. The CDR3 is made up of 15 amino acids. CDR3 loop: CASSLEAGEREIQYF. DNA for the CDR3: TGTGCCAGCAGCTTAGAAGCGGGAGAGCGAGAGATCCAGTACTTC.

A note on this clonotype: One end of the junction fails to match germline, which may point to a read error. The V and J genes are TRBV20-1 and TRBJ2-1; TRBD2 matches at 7 bases. CDR1 is DFQATT, CDR2 SNEGSKA, per germline (reference sequence). The CDR3 contains 15 residues. CDR3 region: CSARDPGTTGNERFF. The CDR3 bases are TGCAGTGCTAGAGACCCCGGGACTACCGGTAATGAGCGGTTCTTC.

As for this clonotype: Germline is not matched at one junction end, which may reflect a read error. V gene TRBV6-5 combines with J gene TRBJ1-1; D unresolved. This CDR3 has 13 amino acids. Germline V gene data show CDR1 as MNHEY and CDR2 as SVGAGI. In DNA, the CDR3 is TGTGCCAGCAGGTACTCTACCGGAGAGGAAGCTTTCTTC. This sequence encodes CASRYSTGEEAFF.

With regard to this clonotype: The junction differs from germline at one of its ends, possibly a read error. The chain recombines TRBV20-1 with TRBJ1-2; perhaps TRBD1 as D (6 bases). The germline gives CDR1 DFQATT, CDR2 SNEGSKA (reference sequence). This CDR3 region has 12 residues. The CDR3 is CSVRRGWGGYTF. The CDR3 coding sequence is TGCAGTGTCCGCAGGGGATGGGGTGGCTACACTTTC.

To note about this clonotype: The CDR3 end shows no conserved phenylalanine or tryptophan, and so a read error is likely. This chain joins TRBV11-2 and TRBJ2-2; the D gene could be TRBD1 or TRBD2 (5 bases each). The CDR3 loop spans 16 amino acids. The V end was cut by 2 bases, the J end by 2 bases, with 12 bases between. Germline CDR1 reads SGHAT; CDR2 reads FQNNGV. In nucleotides, the CDR3 is TGTGCCAGCAGCTTATGGGGGACGGGAAACACCGGGGAGCTGTTTTCT. It yields the protein CASSLWGTGNTGELFS.

As to this clonotype: A much larger clone lies one base from this, so it may be a read error. The chain is built from TRBV5-6 and TRBJ1-3; the D is unclear. The CDR3 spans 13 residues. Germline CDR1 and CDR2: SGHDT and YYEEEE. CDR3 protein: CANPGVPGNSIYF. For the CDR3, the DNA is TGTGCCAACCCCGGGGTGCCTGGAAACAGCATATATTTT.

Concerning this clonotype itself: A read error is possible here, since a much larger clone lies one base away. The chain joins TRBV11-2 to TRBJ2-2, with a tentative D call TRBD2 (6 bases). CDR3 length: 17 amino acids. Per germline, CDR1 SGHAT and CDR2 FQNNGV. The CDR3 region is CVSSLALSGEEHRGAVF. The CDR3 DNA follows: TGTGTCAGCAGCTTAGCGCTTTCGGGGGAGGAACACCGGGGAGCTGTTTTT.

This clonotype was recorded only once. This sequence joins TRBV6-6 and TRBJ2-3; TRBD2 matches 11 bases. Germline values: CDR1 MNHNY, CDR2 SVGAGI (reference sequence). V trimming: 9 bases; J trimming: 1 base; junction bases outside the gene matches: 15. The CDR3 extends over 18 amino acids. The CDR3 protein is CASCPWVAGGLGTDTQYF. CDR3 nucleotide sequence: TGTGCCAGTTGCCCCTGGGTAGCGGGGGGGCTGGGCACAGATACGCAGTATTTT.

This clonotype was counted a single time. A read error may produce the germline difference seen at one junction end. The CDR3, as DNA: TGTGCCAGCAATCAGGGGGGGGAAGAGACACAGTACTTC. Amino acid sequence: CASNQGGEETQYF. This chain links TRBV12-3 or TRBV12-4 with TRBJ2-5; D might be TRBD1 or TRBD2, each matching 7 bases. This CDR3 spans 13 amino acids.